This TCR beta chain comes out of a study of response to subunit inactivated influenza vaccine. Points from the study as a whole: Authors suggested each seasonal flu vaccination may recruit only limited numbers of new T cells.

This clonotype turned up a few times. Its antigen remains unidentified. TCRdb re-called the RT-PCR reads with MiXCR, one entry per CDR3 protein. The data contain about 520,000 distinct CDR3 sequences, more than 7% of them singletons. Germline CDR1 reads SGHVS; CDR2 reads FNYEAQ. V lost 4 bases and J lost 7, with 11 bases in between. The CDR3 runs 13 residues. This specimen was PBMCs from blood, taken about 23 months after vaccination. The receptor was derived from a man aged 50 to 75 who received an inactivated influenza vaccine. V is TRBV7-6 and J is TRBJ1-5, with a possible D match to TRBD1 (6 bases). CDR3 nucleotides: TGTGCCAGCAGCTCGGGACAATTCCAGCCCCAGCATTTT. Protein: CASSSGQFQPQHF.